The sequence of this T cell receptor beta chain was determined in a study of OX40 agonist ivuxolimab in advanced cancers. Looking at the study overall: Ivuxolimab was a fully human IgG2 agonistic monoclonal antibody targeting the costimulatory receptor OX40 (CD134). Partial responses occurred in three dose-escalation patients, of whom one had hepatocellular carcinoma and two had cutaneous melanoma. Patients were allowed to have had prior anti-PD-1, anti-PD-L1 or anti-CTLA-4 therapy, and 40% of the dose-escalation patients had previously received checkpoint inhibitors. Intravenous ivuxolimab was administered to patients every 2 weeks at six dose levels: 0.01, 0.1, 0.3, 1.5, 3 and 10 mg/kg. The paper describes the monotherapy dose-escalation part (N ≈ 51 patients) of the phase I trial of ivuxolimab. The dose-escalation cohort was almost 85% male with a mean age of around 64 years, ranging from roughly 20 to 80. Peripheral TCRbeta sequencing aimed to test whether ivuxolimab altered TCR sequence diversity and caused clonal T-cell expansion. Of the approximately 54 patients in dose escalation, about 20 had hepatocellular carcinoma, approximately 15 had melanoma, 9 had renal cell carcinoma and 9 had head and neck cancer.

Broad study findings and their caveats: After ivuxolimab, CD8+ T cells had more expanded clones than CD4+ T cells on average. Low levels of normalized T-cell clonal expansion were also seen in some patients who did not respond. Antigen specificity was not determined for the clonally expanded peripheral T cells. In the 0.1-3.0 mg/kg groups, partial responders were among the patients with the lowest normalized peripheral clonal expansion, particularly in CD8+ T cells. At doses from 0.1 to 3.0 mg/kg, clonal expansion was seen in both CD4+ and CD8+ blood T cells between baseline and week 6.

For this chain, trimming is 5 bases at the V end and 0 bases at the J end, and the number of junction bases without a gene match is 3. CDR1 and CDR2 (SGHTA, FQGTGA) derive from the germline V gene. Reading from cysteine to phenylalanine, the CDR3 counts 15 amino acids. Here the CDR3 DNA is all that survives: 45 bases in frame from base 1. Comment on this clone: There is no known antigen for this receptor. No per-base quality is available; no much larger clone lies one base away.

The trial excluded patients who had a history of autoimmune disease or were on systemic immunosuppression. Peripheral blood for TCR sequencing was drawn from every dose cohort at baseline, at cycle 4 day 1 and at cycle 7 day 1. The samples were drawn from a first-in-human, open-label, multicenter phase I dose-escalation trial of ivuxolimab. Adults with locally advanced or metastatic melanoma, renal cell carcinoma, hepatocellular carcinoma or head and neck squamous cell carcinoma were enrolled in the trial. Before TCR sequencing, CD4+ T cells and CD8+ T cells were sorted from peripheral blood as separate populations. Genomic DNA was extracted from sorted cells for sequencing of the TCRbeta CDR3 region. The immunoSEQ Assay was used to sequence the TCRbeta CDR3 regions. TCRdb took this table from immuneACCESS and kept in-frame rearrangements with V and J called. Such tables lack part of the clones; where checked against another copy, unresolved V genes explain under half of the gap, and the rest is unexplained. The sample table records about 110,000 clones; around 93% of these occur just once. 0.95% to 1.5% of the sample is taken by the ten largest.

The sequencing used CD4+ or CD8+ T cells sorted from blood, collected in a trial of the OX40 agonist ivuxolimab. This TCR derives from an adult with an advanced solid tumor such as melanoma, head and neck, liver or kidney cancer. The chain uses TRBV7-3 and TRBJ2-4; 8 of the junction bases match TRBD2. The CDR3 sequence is CASSPGGVAKNIQYF. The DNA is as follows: TGTGCCAGCAGCCCCGGGGGGGTAGCCAAAAACATTCAGTACTTC.